The source of this T cell receptor beta chain is a study of blood T cells in healthy people across ages. The study's findings and limits: Per-million-T-cell TCR beta diversity fell roughly linearly with age. PBMCs that were unsorted prevented a conclusive naive versus antigen-experienced comparison.

Concerning this clonotype itself: The antigen remains undetermined.

With a J-beta primer mix and a sample-barcoded 5' primer, a second PCR ran 7 to 11 cycles. CDR3-containing paired-end reads numbered at least 3 million in each sample. TCRdb re-derived calls from the 5' RACE reads in MiXCR, one entry per CDR3 protein. The sample has roughly 1.6 million distinct CDR3 sequences, roughly 30% seen once. The sequence derives from a woman in her 30s in good health. Input material: blood.

The DNA for the CDR3 is TGCAGTGCTATGGACAGGGGGCCTAATGAGCAGTACTTC. This translates into CSAMDRGPNEQYF. This chain uses TRBV20-1 with TRBJ2-5; TRBD1 matches 11 bases. Germline CDR1 and CDR2: DFQATT and SNEGSKA (reference sequence). This CDR3 spans 13 amino acids. V was clipped by 4 bases and J by 11 bases; unmatched bases: 9.